Listed below are T cell receptor beta chains from one sample, sequenced in a study of T cell changes during pregnancy in multiple sclerosis. Data came from immunoSEQ multiplex PCR; TCRdb stores just in-frame clones and leaves some out. The data show some 100,000 clones, approximately 92% seen once. The material sequenced was peripheral blood, taken in the second trimester of pregnancy. The receptors here all came from a female donor with multiple sclerosis, enrolled in a pregnancy study. Both conserved end residues are part of each CDR3. The D gene is left open where the match is weak. Only part of the rows carry a size: once, few, many, or a class if the clone is expanded.

v_gene,j_gene,d_gene,abundance,len,CDR3aa,CDR3nt
TRBV5-1,TRBJ1-2,NA,NA,13,CASSLVAEDGYTF,TGCGCCAGCAGCTTGGTGGCTGAGGATGGCTACACCTTC
TRBV7-2,TRBJ2-3,NA,NA,12,CASGAFTDTQYF,TGTGCCAGCGGGGCCTTCACAGATACGCAGTATTTT
TRBV27,TRBJ1-5,TRBD1,NA,16,CASSPLPTGAGQPQHF,TGTGCCAGCAGCCCACTTCCGACAGGGGCGGGTCAGCCCCAGCATTTT
TRBV10-3,TRBJ1-4,TRBD1,NA,15,CAISAETGWNEKLFF,TGTGCCATCAGTGCCGAGACAGGGTGGAATGAAAAACTGTTTTTT
TRBV5-1,TRBJ2-3,TRBD2,NA,15,CASSSGTTRTDTQYF,TGCGCCAGCAGTTCTGGGACTACTCGCACAGATACGCAGTATTTT
TRBV7-2,TRBJ1-2,NA,few,15,CASSRGPGQNYGYTF,TGTGCCAGCAGTCGTGGACCCGGACAGAACTATGGCTACACCTTC
TRBV5-6,TRBJ2-7,NA,NA,14,CASSLGRSNYEQYF,TGTGCCAGCAGCTTGGGGCGGTCGAACTACGAGCAGTACTTC
TRBV7-2,TRBJ2-3,TRBD2,NA,16,CASSLGASGGTDTQYF,TGTGCCAGCAGCTTAGGTGCTAGCGGGGGCACAGATACGCAGTATTTT
TRBV28,TRBJ2-1,TRBD2,NA,15,CASSDRAGVGNEQFF,TGTGCCAGCAGCGATCGAGCGGGAGTAGGTAATGAGCAGTTCTTC
TRBV27,TRBJ2-3,TRBD2,NA,15,CASSLWGLVRDTQYF,TGTGCCAGCAGTTTATGGGGACTAGTAAGGGATACGCAGTATTTT
TRBV7-3,TRBJ2-3,NA,NA,17,CASSSTDSQNCTDTQYF,TGTGCCAGCAGCTCGACCGACTCGCAGAACTGCACAGATACGCAGTATTTT
TRBV19,TRBJ2-1,NA,NA,15,CASSIDGLLYNEQFF,TGTGCCAGTAGTATAGACGGACTTCTCTACAATGAGCAGTTCTTC
TRBV6-1,TRBJ2-5,NA,NA,16,CASSEARTRLEETQYF,TGTGCCAGCAGTGAAGCTCGAACTAGGTTAGAAGAGACCCAGTACTTC
TRBV30,TRBJ1-2,TRBD1,NA,12,CAWSQGDRGYTF,TGTGCCTGGAGTCAGGGGGACCGGGGCTACACCTTC
TRBV10-3,TRBJ1-2,TRBD1,NA,15,CAIRVIQGKGDGYTF,TGTGCCATCAGGGTTATACAGGGGAAAGGCGATGGCTACACCTTC
TRBV6-5,TRBJ1-1,NA,NA,14,CASSPPQGQGEAFF,TGTGCCAGCAGCCCCCCTCAGGGGCAAGGTGAAGCTTTCTTT
TRBV30,TRBJ2-7,TRBD1,NA,14,CAWSVRGRALEQYF,TGTGCCTGGAGTGTAAGGGGGCGCGCTCTCGAGCAGTACTTC
TRBV4-1,TRBJ1-6,TRBD1,NA,16,CASSQDWGQGIFPLHF,TGCGCCAGCAGCCAAGATTGGGGACAGGGCATCTTTCCCCTCCACTTT
TRBV29-1,TRBJ2-3,NA,NA,13,CSATSGSTDTQYF,TGCAGCGCCACGTCGGGTAGCACAGATACGCAGTATTTT
TRBV19,TRBJ1-1,NA,NA,12,CASNQGWTEAFF,TGTGCCAGTAACCAGGGTTGGACTGAAGCTTTCTTT
TRBV7-8,TRBJ2-2,TRBD1,NA,17,CASSLVGTGGNTGELFF,TGTGCCAGCAGCTTAGTGGGGACAGGGGGCAACACCGGGGAGCTGTTTTTT
TRBV28,TRBJ1-5,NA,NA,16,CASSVTGSRGNQPQHF,TGTGCCAGCAGTGTTACAGGGTCTCGGGGCAATCAGCCCCAGCATTTT
TRBV14,TRBJ2-5,TRBD2,NA,14,CASSRDYSTETQYF,TGTGCCAGCAGCCGGGACTACAGTACAGAGACCCAGTACTTC
TRBV2,TRBJ2-1,TRBD1,NA,14,CASSGDRGRLEQFF,TGTGCCAGCAGTGGGGACAGGGGGCGTCTGGAGCAGTTCTTC
TRBV5-6,TRBJ1-4,NA,NA,13,CASSRRGNEKLFF,TGTGCCAGCAGCCGGAGGGGTAATGAAAAACTGTTTTTT
TRBV6-1,TRBJ2-2,NA,NA,16,CASSEFGGADTGELFF,TGTGCCAGCAGTGAATTTGGAGGGGCGGACACCGGGGAGCTGTTTTTT
TRBV19,TRBJ2-5,NA,once,14,CASSEQVFGETQYF,TGTGCCAGTAGCGAACAGGTCTTTGGTGAGACCCAGTACTTC
TRBV4-1,TRBJ1-2,NA,NA,12,CASSHGRQNYTF,TGCGCCAGCAGCCATGGGCGACAGAACTACACCTTC
TRBV2,TRBJ1-4,TRBD1,NA,15,CASSETQGRVGKLFF,TGTGCCAGCAGTGAAACACAGGGGCGGGTGGGAAAACTGTTTTTT
TRBV19,TRBJ1-5,NA,NA,14,CASSMPEGNQPQHF,TGTGCCAGTAGTATGCCCGAGGGCAATCAGCCCCAGCATTTT
TRBV27,TRBJ2-7,NA,NA,12,CASKQGSYEQYF,TGTGCCAGTAAACAGGGTTCCTACGAGCAGTACTTC
TRBV2,TRBJ1-6,NA,NA,15,CASNADSSYNSPLHF,TGTGCCAGCAATGCCGATAGCTCCTATAATTCACCCCTCCACTTT
TRBV6-5,TRBJ1-2,NA,few,11,CASSQSYGYTF,TGTGCCAGCAGTCAGTCCTATGGCTACACCTTC
TRBV7-2,TRBJ2-5,TRBD2,once,17,CASSWASSGGFQETQYF,TGTGCCAGCAGCTGGGCCTCTAGCGGGGGGTTCCAAGAGACCCAGTACTTC
TRBV5-6,TRBJ1-6,NA,NA,12,CASPRYNSPLHF,TGTGCCAGCCCCAGGTATAATTCACCCCTCCACTTT
TRBV10-3,TRBJ2-7,NA,once,13,CAIKAGESYEQYF,TGTGCCATCAAGGCAGGGGAATCCTACGAGCAGTACTTC
TRBV30,TRBJ1-5,NA,NA,13,CAWSLSMDQPQHF,TGTGCCTGGAGTCTTTCTATGGATCAGCCCCAGCATTTT